This T cell receptor (beta chain) was sequenced in a study of control samples from healthy donors and cancer patients. Germline V gene lookup returns CDR1 SGHRS and CDR2 YFSETQ. This CDR3 has 16 amino acids. The V end lost 4 bases, the J end lost 2 bases, and 15 bases lay between the germline ends. TCRdb's table, derived via immunoSEQ multiplex PCR, lists solely in-frame clones and lacks some. Among fewer than 200,000 clones listed, 96% were seen once. The source of this sequence is a woman under 40 in good health. The chain has TRBV5-1 and TRBJ2-2; maybe TRBD1 (6 bases). Material: blood. The DNA for the CDR3 is TGCGCCAGCAGCATGGACAGCTACCGAAACACCGGGGAGCTGTTTTTT. It codes for CASSMDSYRNTGELFF.